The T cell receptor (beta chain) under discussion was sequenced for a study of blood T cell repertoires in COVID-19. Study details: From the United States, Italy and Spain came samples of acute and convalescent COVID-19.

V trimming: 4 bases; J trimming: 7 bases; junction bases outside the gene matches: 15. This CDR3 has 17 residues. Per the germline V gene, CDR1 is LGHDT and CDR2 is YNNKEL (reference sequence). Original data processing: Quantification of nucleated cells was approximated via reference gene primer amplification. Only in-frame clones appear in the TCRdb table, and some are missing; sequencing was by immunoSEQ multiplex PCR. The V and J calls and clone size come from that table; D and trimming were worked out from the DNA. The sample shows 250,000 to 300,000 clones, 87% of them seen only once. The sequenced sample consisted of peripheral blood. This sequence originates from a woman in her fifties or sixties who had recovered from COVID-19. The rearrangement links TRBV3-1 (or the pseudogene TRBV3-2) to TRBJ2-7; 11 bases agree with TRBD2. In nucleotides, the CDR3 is TGTGCCAGCAGCCCCGAGTTGTTTGGACTAGCGGGCCTGGAGCAGTACTTC. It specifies CASSPELFGLAGLEQYF.